These 8 T cell receptor beta chains came from one sample sequenced in a study of T cell responses to AZD1222 COVID-19 vaccine. Libraries were prepared by immunoSEQ multiplex PCR; TCRdb keeps only in-frame clonotypes and omits some of them. The table records approximately 110,000 clones, 88% of them present only once. The input for sequencing was peripheral blood, taken on day 0 of AZD1222 vaccination. The origin of the receptors is an adult in good health.

The chain joins TRBV14 to TRBJ1-3; D may be TRBD1 (5 bases). Germline V gene data show CDR1 as SGHDN and CDR2 as FVKESK. Trimming removed 2 bases at V and 0 bases at J, with 8 bases between. The CDR3 covers 15 residues. Here the CDR3 DNA reads TGTGCCAGCAGCCAACAGGGACTCTCTGGAAACACCATATATTTT. Translated: CASSQQGLSGNTIYF. The entire variable domain, with the rest obtained from reference TRBV14 and TRBJ1-3, is as follows: EAGVTQFPSHSVIEKGQTVTLRCDPISGHDNLYWYRRVMGKEIKFLLHFVKESKQDESGMPNNRFLAERTGGTYSTLKVQPAELEDSGVYFCASSQQGLSGNTIYFGEGSWLTVV.

As for this clone: The same CDR3 arises from other DNA sequences in this sample as well. The rearrangement uses TRBV5-1 and TRBJ1-2, with D uncertain. In germline, CDR1 is SGHRS, CDR2 YFSETQ. Trimming cost V 4 bases and J 4 bases, with 8 bases left between them. This CDR3 has 12 amino acids. The CDR3 reads CASSLDTYGYTF. Written as DNA, the CDR3 is TGCGCCAGCAGCCTCGATACCTATGGCTACACCTTC. Full variable domain (rest looked up from reference TRBV5-1 and TRBJ1-2): KAGVTQTPRYLIKTRGQQVTLSCSPISGHRSVSWYQQTPGQGLQFLFEYFSETQRNKGNFPGRFSGRQFSNSRSEMNVSTLELGDSALYLCASSLDTYGYTFGSGTRLTVV.

This clone was seen only a few times. This chain connects TRBV24-1 to TRBJ1-2; 10 nucleotides line up with TRBD1. After removal of 4 bases from V and 4 bases from J, the junction contained 5 bases not matched to a gene. In germline, CDR1 is KGHDR, CDR2 SFDVKD. This CDR3 contains 15 residues. As DNA, the CDR3 is TGTGCCACCAGTGAAACGGGACAGGGGTTCTATGGCTACACCTTC. Amino acid sequence: CATSETGQGFYGYTF.

This clone occurred once. The gene calls are TRBV11-2 and TRBJ1-1; a weak D match, TRBD1 (6 bases). The germline V gene has CDR1 SGHAT and CDR2 FQNNGV. There are 15 residues in the CDR3. V lost 1 base, J lost 1 base, and 10 bases lay in between. CDR3 in amino acids: CASSLARTANTEAFF. CDR3 DNA sequence: TGTGCCAGCAGCTTAGCCCGGACAGCGAACACTGAAGCTTTCTTT.

The CDR3 DNA reads TGTGCCAGCAGTCTACAGGGATCAGGCACTGAAGCTTTCTTT. Encoded protein: CASSLQGSGTEAFF. V is TRBV27 and J is TRBJ1-1; D might be TRBD1 (6 bases). The V end was cut by 5 bases, the J end by 4 bases, with 14 bases between. This CDR3 is 14 amino acids long. CDR1 is MNHEY and CDR2 is SMNVEV in the germline V gene (reference sequence).

The chain employs TRBV3-1 (or the pseudogene TRBV3-2) and TRBJ2-6; 9 bases agree with TRBD1. Germline values: CDR1 LGHDT, CDR2 YNNKEL (reference sequence). J was trimmed by 0 bases and V by 6 bases; bases with no gene match: 6. The CDR3 runs to 17 residues. CDR3 bases: TGTGCCAGCAGGGGGGACAGGGATAACTCTGGGGCCAACGTCCTGACTTTC. Translating gives CASRGDRDNSGANVLTF.

The rearrangement joins TRBV28 to TRBJ2-7, with TRBD2 identical over 7 bases. J gave up 1 base and V 4 bases, and 16 bases lay outside the gene matches. The CDR3 extends over 18 amino acids. Germline V gene data show CDR1 as MDHEN and CDR2 as SYDVKM. The CDR3 sequence is CASSSPISRRERSYEQYF. The CDR3 nucleotides are TGTGCCAGCAGTTCCCCAATCTCGCGGCGGGAGCGTTCCTACGAGCAGTACTTC.

The chain uses TRBV28 and TRBJ1-6; 8 nucleotides match TRBD1. Trimming at V came to 9 bases and at J to 11 bases, leaving 9 bases not matched to a gene. The V gene's germline CDR1 is MDHEN and CDR2 SYDVKM. There are 13 residues in the CDR3. The CDR3 region is CASGTGTNPPLHF. The CDR3 DNA follows: TGTGCCAGTGGGACAGGAACCAATCCACCCCTCCACTTT.